Below are 5 T cell receptor beta chains sequenced from a single sample in a study of stem cell transplantation in POMP-related autoinflammatory disease. TCRdb's table, derived via immunoSEQ multiplex PCR, lists solely in-frame clones and lacks some. The table shows tens of thousands of clones, with under 95% occurring only once. Source: CD4+ T cells from PBMCs, taken after stem cell transplantation. The receptors here all came from a human patient with POMP-related autoinflammation and immune dysregulation (PRAID). Some T cells may be graft donor cells.

The chain carries TRBV2 and TRBJ1-4; no reliable D call. The CDR3 is 14 amino acids. From germline, CDR1 is SNHLY and CDR2 FYNNEI. V lost 5 bases to trimming and J lost 1 base, with 8 bases between them. CDR3 sequence: CASSILGTNEKLFF. In nucleotides, the CDR3 is TGTGCCAGCAGTATTCTGGGAACTAATGAAAAACTGTTTTTT.

V is TRBV28 and J is TRBJ1-5; 12 positions match TRBD1. The CDR3 length is 15 residues. Germline CDR1 MDHEN, CDR2 SYDVKM. V was pared by 6 bases and J by 6 bases, with 6 bases of the junction left unmatched. CDR3 protein: CASRDGTGGRQPQHF. In DNA, the CDR3 is TGTGCCAGCAGGGACGGGACAGGGGGCCGTCAGCCCCAGCATTTT.

J is TRBJ2-7 and V is TRBV2, with 10 bases fitting TRBD1. The V gene end was trimmed by 6 bases and the J gene end by 4 bases; junction bases not matched to a gene: 6. CDR3 length equals 14 residues. Germline values: CDR1 SNHLY, CDR2 FYNNEI. CDR3 nucleotide sequence: TGTGCCAGCAGGCCCCGGACAGGGGGGTACGAGCAGTACGTC. It codes for CASRPRTGGYEQYV.

This chain links TRBV7-9 with TRBJ2-7; the match to TRBD1 covers 7 bases. Losses at the gene ends were 5 bases for V and 2 bases for J; bases not matched to a gene: 18. CDR1 SEHNR and CDR2 FQNEAQ come from the germline V gene (reference sequence). This CDR3 has 18 amino acids. CDR3 sequence: CASSLVPPGTANPYEQYF. In DNA, the CDR3 is TGTGCCAGCAGCCTAGTCCCCCCCGGGACAGCAAATCCCTACGAGCAGTACTTC. The complete variable domain, with remaining parts taken from reference TRBV7-9 and TRBJ2-7, reads DTGVSQNPRHKITKRGQNVTFRCDPISEHNRLYWYRQTLGQGPEFLTYFQNEAQLEKSRLLSDRFSAERPKGSFSTLEIQRTEQGDSAMYLCASSLVPPGTANPYEQYFGPGTRLTVT.

The genes are TRBV19 and TRBJ2-3; D remains unclear. Germline values: CDR1 LNHDA, CDR2 SQIVND (reference sequence). The CDR3 contains 19 residues. V lost 0 bases, J lost 3 bases, and 22 bases lay in between. CDR3 in DNA: TGTGCCAGTAGTATAGAACCACCTCCGGTGGATGGGCGGACAGATACGCAGTATTTT. Its protein product is CASSIEPPPVDGRTDTQYF.